The clone carrying this T cell receptor (beta chain) was counted ten times or more. The target antigen is unknown. Making use of molecular barcodes, quantitative 5'-RACE generated TCR beta libraries. Each CDR3 protein gets one entry after TCRdb re-called the 5' RACE reads with MiXCR. The data contain about 540,000 distinct CDR3 sequences, more than 9.5% of them singletons. The sample comes from a study of CD8 T cells in ankylosing spondylitis. Whole-study results and caveats: Matched ankylosing spondylitis synovial fluid reportedly showed significant enrichment of disease-linked clones. Earlier work had already found some motif variants in reactive arthritis synovial fluid and blood. A TCR beta motif made of fewer than ten highly homologous variants seemed typical of ankylosing spondylitis blood.

Germline V gene sequence: CDR1 LGHDT, CDR2 YNNKEL (reference sequence). CDR3 length: 16 amino acids. Trimming removed 2 bases from V and 2 bases from J; junction bases left unmatched: 8. This chain links TRBV3-1 with TRBJ2-7; 8 bases map to TRBD2. The receptor was derived from a male donor with ankylosing spondylitis. Sequencing was carried out using blood, either unsorted or a sorted T cell fraction (not recorded which). The CDR3 nucleotides are TGTGCCAGCAGCCAAAACGCACCGGGACTAGCCTACGAGCAGTACTTC. This translates into CASSQNAPGLAYEQYF.